These 24 T cell receptor beta chains were sequenced from one sample in a study of T cells in Graves' hyperthyroidism and ophthalmopathy (dated by TCRdb to the late 2010s). Library generation was performed with multiplex PCR. The data were produced on an Illumina HiSeq 2000. TCR beta CDR3 regions were amplified from RNA transcripts. The first round of RT-PCR for the TCR CDR3 was performed with the HTBI primer set and the Qiagen OneStep RT-PCR kit. TCRdb reprocessed the public reads (quality trimming at Q25 with fastp, clone calling with MiXCR) and kept in-frame beta chains. Duplicate CDR3 protein sequences are folded into a single record with the most common DNA and genes. This sample holds more than 550,000 distinct CDR3 sequences; under 20% were observed only once. Clones ranked in the top ten supply 16% of the sample. Input material: blood. Receptors originate from a woman aged 50 to 60 with Graves' hyperthyroidism that later progressed to Graves' ophthalmopathy.

The chain joins TRBV2 to TRBJ1-5; TRBD1 might be the D (5 bases). Germline CDR1 is SNHLY and CDR2 is FYNNEI. This CDR3 is built from 16 residues. V gave up 4 bases and J gave up 4 bases, with 17 bases separating them. The CDR3 DNA sequence: TGTGCCAGCAGTGGTAATGGGGTTGGGGGGAATCAGCCCCAGCATTTT. Translation gives CASSGNGVGGNQPQHF.

Concerning this clonotype: One junction end disagrees with the germline gene, perhaps due to a read error. CDR3 sequence reads: CANSAYGQGGNQPQHF. In nucleotides, the CDR3 is TGTGCCAACAGCGCATATGGACAGGGGGGCAATCAGCCCCAGCATTTT. The chain combines TRBV5-6 with TRBJ1-5; the match to TRBD1 covers 10 bases. Germline CDR1 reads SGHDT; CDR2 reads YYEEEE. This CDR3 has 16 amino acids.

This clonotype was detected ten times or more. The chain uses TRBV20-1 and TRBJ2-3; D is unclear. Germline V gene data show CDR1 as DFQATT and CDR2 as SNEGSKA (reference sequence). The V end lost 3 bases, the J end lost 0 bases, and 13 bases lay between the germline ends. This CDR3 spans 15 amino acids. DNA for the CDR3: TGCAGTGCTAGTAAGGTCGCGACCAGCACAGATACGCAGTATTTT. It yields the protein CSASKVATSTDTQYF.

This clonotype was detected many times. The chain recombines TRBV2 with TRBJ2-2; 7 bases are shared with TRBD2. CDR1 and CDR2 (germline): SNHLY, FYNNEI. V shed 6 bases, J shed 7 bases, and the junction held 5 bases outside the gene matches. CDR3 length: 13 residues. The CDR3 is CASSGGTHGELFF. In DNA form, the CDR3 reads TGTGCCAGCAGCGGGGGGACCCACGGGGAGCTGTTTTTT. The variable domain in full, completed from reference TRBV2 and TRBJ2-2, reads EPEVTQTPSHQVTQMGQEVILRCVPISNHLYFYWYRQILGQKVEFLVSFYNNEISEKSEIFDDQFSVERPDGSNFTLKIRSTKLEDSAMYFCASSGGTHGELFFGEGSRLTVL.

The V and J genes are TRBV29-1 and TRBJ2-7; perhaps D is TRBD1 or TRBD2 (5 bases each). The CDR3 is 14 residues long. The germline CDR1 and CDR2 sequences are SQVTM and ANQGSEA. Trimming stripped 6 bases from V and 9 bases from J, with 24 bases between. CDR3 region: CSVVTTGADGLQYF. The CDR3 DNA sequence: TGCAGCGTCGTAACGACCGGGGCCGACGGTCTGCAGTACTTC.

This clonotype was counted at least ten times. V and J are TRBV7-9 and TRBJ2-3; D uncertain. The CDR3 loop spans 13 amino acids. Germline V gene data show CDR1 as SEHNR and CDR2 as FQNEAQ (reference sequence). The V and J ends lost 8 bases and 2 bases respectively, with 11 bases between them. CDR3 residues: CASAATYTDTQYF. CDR3 in DNA: TGTGCCAGCGCGGCCACTTACACAGATACGCAGTATTTT.

In this sample, this clonotype turned up many times. V gene TRBV20-1 combines with J gene TRBJ2-3; a weak D match, TRBD1 (5 bases). The ends were cut back, 6 bases at V and 7 bases at J, with 14 bases in the middle. The germline CDR1 and CDR2 sequences are DFQATT and SNEGSKA (reference sequence). The CDR3 is 12 residues long. This CDR3 is CSATSRGNTQYF. The DNA of the CDR3 is TGCAGTGCCACCTCAAGGGGAAATACGCAGTATTTT.

This clonotype came up many times. This chain connects TRBV6-2 or TRBV6-3 to TRBJ1-5; 8 bases are a match to TRBD1. Trimming cost V 6 bases and J 1 base; bases outside gene matches: 5. Germline V gives CDR1 MNHEY, CDR2 SVGEGT. The CDR3 contains 15 residues. Here the CDR3 reads CASRLAGGSNQPQHF. The CDR3 DNA reads TGTGCCAGCAGATTAGCAGGGGGCAGCAATCAGCCCCAGCATTTT.

This rearrangement joins TRBV2 to TRBJ1-5; D call uncertain. The CDR3 is 13 residues long. Per the germline V gene, CDR1 is SNHLY and CDR2 is FYNNEI. V was trimmed by 4 bases and J by 4 bases, leaving 8 bases between them. CDR3 sequence reads: CASSGIANQPQHF. The CDR3 region has the DNA TGTGCCAGCAGTGGGATCGCAAATCAGCCCCAGCATTTT.

This clonotype was found a few times. The gene calls are TRBV4-1 and TRBJ2-7; tentatively, D is TRBD2 (6 bases). The CDR3 runs to 14 residues. With 8 bases removed from V and 3 bases from J, the gap between germline ends came to 17 bases. Germline assignment: CDR1 MGHRA and CDR2 YSYEKL. The CDR3 nucleotides read TGCGCCAGCGCTAACCGGGACTTCGGCTACGAGCAGTACTTC. It encodes CASANRDFGYEQYF.

V usage is TRBV6-1 and J usage is TRBJ2-7; possible D gene TRBD1, 6 bases. The CDR3 length is 13 residues. Germline CDR1 is MNHNS and CDR2 is SASEGT. V lost 6 bases, J lost 4 bases, and 13 bases lay in between. CDR3 residues: CASRPAGQYEQYF. In DNA form, the CDR3 reads TGTGCCAGCAGACCCGCCGGACAGTACGAGCAGTACTTC.

At least ten counts were recorded for this clonotype. V usage is TRBV3-1 and J usage is TRBJ1-2, with D possibly TRBD1 on 5 matching bases. Trimming stripped 0 bases from V and 3 bases from J, with 11 bases between. CDR3 length: 15 residues. The germline V gene has CDR1 LGHDT and CDR2 YNNKEL (reference sequence). This CDR3 is CASSQDLAGDYGYTF. The DNA of the CDR3 is TGTGCCAGCAGCCAAGATCTGGCGGGGGACTATGGCTACACCTTC.

The table lists this clonotype with a few counts. The chain combines TRBV5-8 with TRBJ2-3, with no clear D. The CDR3 is 14 amino acids. The V and J ends lost 7 bases and 6 bases respectively, with 18 bases between them. CDR1 is SGHTS and CDR2 is YDEGEE in the germline V gene. CDR3 in amino acids: CASRQLQSADTQYF. The CDR3 bases are TGTGCCAGCCGTCAACTTCAGTCCGCCGATACGCAGTATTTT.

The V call is TRBV4-1, the J call TRBJ2-3; D not certain. The CDR3 extends over 15 amino acids. V was trimmed by 0 bases and J by 4 bases, leaving 11 bases between them. Germline V gives CDR1 MGHRA, CDR2 YSYEKL. This CDR3 is CASSQDWASADTQYF. The CDR3 region has the DNA TGCGCCAGCAGCCAAGATTGGGCATCGGCAGATACGCAGTATTTT.

The chain recombines TRBV3-1 with TRBJ1-6; D gene unclear. Trimming stripped 1 base from V and 0 bases from J, with 10 bases between. The CDR3 spans 17 residues. Germline V gives CDR1 LGHDT, CDR2 YNNKEL (reference sequence). This CDR3 is CASSQVPRSSYNSPLHF. CDR3 DNA sequence: TGTGCCAGCAGCCAAGTTCCAAGGAGCTCCTATAATTCACCCCTCCACTTT.

Ten or more counts support this clonotype. CDR3 amino acids: CSARAPGGHEQYF. CDR3 nucleotide sequence: TGCAGTGCTAGAGCACCGGGGGGTCACGAGCAGTACTTC. This chain links TRBV20-1 with TRBJ2-7; TRBD2 aligns across 7 bases. The CDR3 is 13 amino acids. Per germline, CDR1 DFQATT and CDR2 SNEGSKA (reference sequence). With 1 base clipped from V and 5 bases from J, the junction kept 5 bases outside the gene matches.

This clonotype was seen repeatedly, ten times or more. The rearrangement links TRBV30 to TRBJ2-3, with a tentative D call TRBD1 (5 bases). Germline V gives CDR1 GTSNPN, CDR2 SVGIG (reference sequence). The CDR3 consists of 16 residues. V lost 0 bases and J lost 1, with 14 bases in between. The CDR3 is CAWSVLGIGGTDTQYF. Written as DNA, the CDR3 is TGTGCCTGGAGTGTTTTAGGTATAGGGGGCACAGATACGCAGTATTTT.

CDR3 loop: CASSVLDSAEAFF. The CDR3 region has the DNA TGTGCCAGCAGTGTACTAGATAGCGCTGAAGCTTTCTTT. The chain joins TRBV25-1 to TRBJ1-1; D call uncertain. This CDR3 has 13 amino acids. The germline V gene has CDR1 MGHDK and CDR2 SYGVNS. The V end lost 4 bases, the J end lost 6 bases, and 12 bases lay between the germline ends.

This clonotype appeared a few times. The chain employs TRBV20-1 and TRBJ2-2, with 8 bases aligning to TRBD1. CDR1 is DFQATT, CDR2 SNEGSKA, per germline (reference sequence). There are 16 residues in the CDR3. V shed 6 bases and J 4 bases; nucleotides not matched to a gene: 13. The CDR3 is CSAAQGAERGTGELFF. CDR3 DNA sequence: TGCAGTGCAGCCCAGGGGGCAGAACGAGGCACCGGGGAGCTGTTTTTT.

This clonotype was counted many times. The V call is TRBV3-1, the J call TRBJ2-1; D may correspond to TRBD1 or TRBD2 (6 bases each). Germline CDR1 LGHDT, CDR2 YNNKEL (reference sequence). With 1 base removed from V and 5 bases from J, the gap between germline ends came to 18 bases. The CDR3 consists of 17 residues. The DNA of the CDR3 is TGTGCCAGCAGCCAAGTTCCCCCGTCGGGGGCTAACAATGAGCAGTTCTTC. It codes for CASSQVPPSGANNEQFF.

V is TRBV7-9 and J is TRBJ2-7; no clear D gene. The CDR3 runs to 13 residues. Germline values: CDR1 SEHNR, CDR2 FQNEAQ (reference sequence). V was clipped by 5 bases and J by 2 bases, with 10 bases between them. The CDR3 DNA reads TGTGCCAGCAGCCTATTGACCGCCTACGAGCAGTACTTC. As protein: CASSLLTAYEQYF.

Points on this clonotype: The DNA is omitted, as the CDR3 cannot be located on it reliably, and the CDR3 follows TCRdb's listing. The chain uses TRBV9 and TRBJ1-2; the table's D call, TRBD1, has no DNA check behind it. From its first to its last residue, the CDR3 has 15 amino acids. Per the germline V gene, CDR1 is SGDLS and CDR2 is YYNGEE. CDR3 sequence reads: CASSPDWGQGAGSTF.

V and J are TRBV9 and TRBJ1-6; D is perhaps TRBD1 (6 bases). V gave up 3 bases and J gave up 10 bases, with 14 bases separating them. CDR3 length: 14 residues. Germline assignment: CDR1 SGDLS and CDR2 YYNGEE. In nucleotides, the CDR3 is TGTGCCAGCAGCGCCACAGGGAGAGGGTCACCCCTCCACTTT. Protein product: CASSATGRGSPLHF.

In this sample, this clonotype turned up a few times. This chain uses TRBV6-1 with TRBJ1-2; possibly TRBD1 for D (5 bases). V dropped 5 bases and J dropped 1 base, with 20 bases sitting between them. Germline V gene lookup returns CDR1 MNHNS and CDR2 SASEGT. The CDR3 runs to 17 residues. The CDR3 coding sequence is TGTGCCAGCAGTCCCACCAGGGAGGGACTCGGTAACTATGGCTACACCTTC. This codes for CASSPTREGLGNYGYTF.